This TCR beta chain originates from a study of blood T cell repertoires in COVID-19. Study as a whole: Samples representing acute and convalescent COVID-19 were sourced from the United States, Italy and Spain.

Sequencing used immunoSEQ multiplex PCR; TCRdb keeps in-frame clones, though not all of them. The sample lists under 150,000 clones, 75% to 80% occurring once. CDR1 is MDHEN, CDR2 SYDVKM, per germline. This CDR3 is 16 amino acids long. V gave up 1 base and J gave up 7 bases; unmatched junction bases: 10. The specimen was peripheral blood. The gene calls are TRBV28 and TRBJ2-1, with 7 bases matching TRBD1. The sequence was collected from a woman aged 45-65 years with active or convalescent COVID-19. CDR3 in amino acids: CASSLLSRGSENEQFF. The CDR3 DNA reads TGTGCCAGCAGTTTATTGTCCAGGGGGTCTGAGAATGAGCAGTTCTTC.